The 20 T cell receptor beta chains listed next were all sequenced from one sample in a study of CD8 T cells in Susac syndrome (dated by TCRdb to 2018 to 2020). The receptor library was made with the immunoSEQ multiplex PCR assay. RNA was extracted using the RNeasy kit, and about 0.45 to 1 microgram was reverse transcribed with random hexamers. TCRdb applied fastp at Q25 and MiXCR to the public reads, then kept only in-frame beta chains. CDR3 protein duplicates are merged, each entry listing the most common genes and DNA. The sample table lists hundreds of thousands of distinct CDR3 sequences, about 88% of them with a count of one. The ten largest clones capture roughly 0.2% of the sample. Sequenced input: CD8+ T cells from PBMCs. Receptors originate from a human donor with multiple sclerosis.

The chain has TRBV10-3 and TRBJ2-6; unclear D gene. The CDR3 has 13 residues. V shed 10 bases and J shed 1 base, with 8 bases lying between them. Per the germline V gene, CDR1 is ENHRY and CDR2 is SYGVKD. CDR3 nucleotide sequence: TGTGCCACAGAGAAATCTGGGGCCAACGTCCTGACTTTC. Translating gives CATEKSGANVLTF.

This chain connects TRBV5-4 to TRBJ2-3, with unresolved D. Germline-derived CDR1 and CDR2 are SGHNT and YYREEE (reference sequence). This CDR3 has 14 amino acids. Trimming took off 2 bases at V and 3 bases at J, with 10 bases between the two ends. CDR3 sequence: CASSFSSYTDTQYF. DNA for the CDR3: TGTGCCAGCAGCTTCTCTAGTTATACAGATACGCAGTATTTT.

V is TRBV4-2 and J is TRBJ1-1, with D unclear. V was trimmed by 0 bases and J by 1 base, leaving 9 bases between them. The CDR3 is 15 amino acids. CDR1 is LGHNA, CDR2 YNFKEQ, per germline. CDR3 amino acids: CASSQDSAPNTEAFF. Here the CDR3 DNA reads TGTGCCAGCAGCCAAGATTCCGCGCCGAACACTGAAGCTTTCTTT.

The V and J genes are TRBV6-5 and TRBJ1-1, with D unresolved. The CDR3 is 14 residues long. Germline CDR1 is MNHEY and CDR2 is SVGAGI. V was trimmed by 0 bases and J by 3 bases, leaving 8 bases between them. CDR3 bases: TGTGCCAGCAGTTACTCGGACGCATACACTGAAGCTTTCTTT. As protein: CASSYSDAYTEAFF.

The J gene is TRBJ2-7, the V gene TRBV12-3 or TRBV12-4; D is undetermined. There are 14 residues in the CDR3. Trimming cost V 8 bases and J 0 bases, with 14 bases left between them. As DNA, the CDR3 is TGTGCCAGCTCTACCCCCCCCAGCTCCTACGAGCAGTACTTC. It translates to CASSTPPSSYEQYF.

CDR3 DNA: TGTGCCACCAGTAGCCGGGCGAACACCGGGGAGCTGTTTTTT. Protein: CATSSRANTGELFF. The V gene is TRBV24-1, the J gene TRBJ2-2; unclear D gene. This CDR3 has 14 residues. Trimming cost V 6 bases and J 0 bases, with 7 bases left between them. The germline CDR1 and CDR2 sequences are KGHDR and SFDVKD.

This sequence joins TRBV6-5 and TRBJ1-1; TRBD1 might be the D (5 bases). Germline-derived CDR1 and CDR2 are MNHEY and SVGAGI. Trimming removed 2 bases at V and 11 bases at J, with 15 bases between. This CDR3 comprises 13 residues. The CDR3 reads CASSYTGAEWAFF. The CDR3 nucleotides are TGTGCCAGCAGTTACACAGGCGCAGAGTGGGCTTTCTTT.

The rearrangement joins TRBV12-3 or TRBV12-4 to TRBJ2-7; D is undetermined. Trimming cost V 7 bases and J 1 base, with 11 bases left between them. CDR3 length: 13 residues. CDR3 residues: CASTQDRSYEQYF. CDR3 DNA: TGTGCCAGCACCCAAGATAGATCCTACGAGCAGTACTTC.

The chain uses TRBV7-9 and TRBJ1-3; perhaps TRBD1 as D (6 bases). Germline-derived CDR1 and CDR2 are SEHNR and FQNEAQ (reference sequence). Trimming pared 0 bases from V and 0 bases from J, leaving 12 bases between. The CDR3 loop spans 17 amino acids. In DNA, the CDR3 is TGTGCCAGCAGCTTAGCGCTAAAAGGGGGCTCTGGAAACACCATATATTTT. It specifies CASSLALKGGSGNTIYF.

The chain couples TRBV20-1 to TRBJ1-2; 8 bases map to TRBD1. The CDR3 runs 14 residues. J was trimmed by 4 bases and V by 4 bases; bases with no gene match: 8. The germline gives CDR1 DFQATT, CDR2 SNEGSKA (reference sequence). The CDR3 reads CSANRQGLGYGYTF. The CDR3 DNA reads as TGCAGTGCTAACCGACAGGGGCTGGGCTATGGCTACACCTTC.

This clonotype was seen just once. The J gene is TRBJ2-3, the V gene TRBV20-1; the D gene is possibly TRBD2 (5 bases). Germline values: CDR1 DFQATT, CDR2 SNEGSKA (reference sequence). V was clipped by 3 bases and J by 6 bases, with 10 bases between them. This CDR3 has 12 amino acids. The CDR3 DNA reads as TGCAGTGCTAGTGGACTCGCCGATACGCAGTATTTT. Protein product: CSASGLADTQYF.

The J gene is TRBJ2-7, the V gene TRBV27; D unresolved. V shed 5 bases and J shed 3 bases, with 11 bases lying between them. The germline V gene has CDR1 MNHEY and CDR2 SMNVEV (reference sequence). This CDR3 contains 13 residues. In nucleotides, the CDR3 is TGTGCCAGCAGTCTAGGACCCTTCTACGAGCAGTACTTC. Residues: CASSLGPFYEQYF.

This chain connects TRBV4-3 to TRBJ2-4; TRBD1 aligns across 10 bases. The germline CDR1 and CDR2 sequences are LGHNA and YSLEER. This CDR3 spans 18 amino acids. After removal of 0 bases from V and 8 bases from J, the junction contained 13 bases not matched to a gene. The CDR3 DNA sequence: TGCGCCAGCAGCCAAGATGGGGCCAGGACAGGGGGGACGGACATTCAGTACTTC. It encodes CASSQDGARTGGTDIQYF.

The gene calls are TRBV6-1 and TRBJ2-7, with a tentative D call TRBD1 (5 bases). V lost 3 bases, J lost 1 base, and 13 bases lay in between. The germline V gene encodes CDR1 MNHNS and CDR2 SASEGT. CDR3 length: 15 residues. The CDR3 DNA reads TGTGCCAGCAGTGAGGACACGGCCTGGTCCTACGAGCAGTACTTC. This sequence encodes CASSEDTAWSYEQYF.

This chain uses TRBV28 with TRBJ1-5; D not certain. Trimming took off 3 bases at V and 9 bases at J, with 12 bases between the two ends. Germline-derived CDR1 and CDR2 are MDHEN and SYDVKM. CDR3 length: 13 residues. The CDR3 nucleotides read TGTGCCAGCAGTTTGGGCGATATAGGGCCCCAGCATTTT. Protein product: CASSLGDIGPQHF. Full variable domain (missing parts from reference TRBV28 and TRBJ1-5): DVKVTQSSRYLVKRTGEKVFLECVQDMDHENMFWYRQDPGLGLRLIYFSYDVKMKEKGDIPEGYSVSREKKERFSLILESASTNQTSMYLCASSLGDIGPQHFGDGTRLSIL.

CDR3 sequence: CAISEGQIYYNEQFF. The CDR3 coding sequence is TGTGCCATCAGTGAGGGACAGATCTATTACAATGAGCAGTTCTTC. V usage is TRBV10-3 and J usage is TRBJ2-1; the D gene is possibly TRBD1 (6 bases). Trimming stripped 2 bases from V and 4 bases from J, with 12 bases between. Germline lookup yields CDR1 ENHRY and CDR2 SYGVKD. This CDR3 comprises 15 residues.

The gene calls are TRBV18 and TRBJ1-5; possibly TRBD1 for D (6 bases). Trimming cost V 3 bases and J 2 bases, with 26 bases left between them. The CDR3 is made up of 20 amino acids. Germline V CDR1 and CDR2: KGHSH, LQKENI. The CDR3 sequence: CASSPYPGQPWRYGNQPQHF. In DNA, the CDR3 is TGTGCCAGCTCACCGTACCCCGGACAGCCTTGGAGGTATGGCAATCAGCCCCAGCATTTT.

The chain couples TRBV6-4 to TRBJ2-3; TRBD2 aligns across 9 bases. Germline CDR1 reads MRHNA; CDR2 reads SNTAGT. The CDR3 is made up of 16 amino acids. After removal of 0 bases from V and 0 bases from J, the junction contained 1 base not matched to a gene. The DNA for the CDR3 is TGTGCCAGCAGTGACTCTAGCGGGGGTAGCACAGATACGCAGTATTTT. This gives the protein CASSDSSGGSTDTQYF.

The CDR3 sequence: CASSQNRVASGNQPQHF. For the CDR3, the DNA is TGCGCCAGCAGTCAAAACAGGGTGGCGAGTGGCAATCAGCCCCAGCATTTT. The chain combines TRBV23-1 with TRBJ1-5; tentative D call: TRBD1 (6 bases). TRBV23-1 is an ORF, with its function uncertain. V gave up 2 bases and J gave up 2 bases, with 16 bases separating them. This CDR3 spans 17 amino acids.

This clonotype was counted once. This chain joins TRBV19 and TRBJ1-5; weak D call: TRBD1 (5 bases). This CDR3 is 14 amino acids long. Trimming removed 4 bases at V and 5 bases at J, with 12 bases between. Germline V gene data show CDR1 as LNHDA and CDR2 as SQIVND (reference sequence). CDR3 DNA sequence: TGTGCCAGTAGTAGCCGGACATCCCATCAGCCCCAGCATTTT. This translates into CASSSRTSHQPQHF.